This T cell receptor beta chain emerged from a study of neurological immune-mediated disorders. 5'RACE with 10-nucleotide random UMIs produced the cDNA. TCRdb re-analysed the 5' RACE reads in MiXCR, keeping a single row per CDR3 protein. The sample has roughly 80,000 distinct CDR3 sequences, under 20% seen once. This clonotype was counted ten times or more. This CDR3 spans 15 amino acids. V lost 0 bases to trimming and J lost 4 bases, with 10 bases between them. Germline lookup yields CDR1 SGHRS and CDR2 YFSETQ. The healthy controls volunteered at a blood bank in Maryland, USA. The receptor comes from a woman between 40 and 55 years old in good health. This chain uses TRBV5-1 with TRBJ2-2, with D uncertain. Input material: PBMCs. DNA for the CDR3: TGCGCCAGCAGCTTGGTTTCACTTTTCACCGGGGAGCTGTTTTTT. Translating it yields CASSLVSLFTGELFF.